This T cell receptor beta chain was recorded in a study of cytomegalovirus exposure and HLA in healthy donors (dated by TCRdb to the late 2010s). Regarding the complete study: An earlier analysis of several hundred of the donors reported 276 Gb of sequence data and 90 million to 120 million unique TCR beta sequences obtained from roughly 180 million T cells. Rather than drawing on any new phenotypic data, the later analysis identified candidate immune exposures from TCR beta sequences and the way those sequences occurred across donors. Roughly 5 DR-DQ haplotypes were handled as single units for association and clustering because linkage in the cohort was strong. Among some 400 genotyped donors of the cohort, an average of roughly 230,000 unique TCR beta nucleotide sequences was sequenced per donor, of which 15% to 20% were non-productive. High-throughput TCR immunosequencing, statistical association of individual TCRs with disease status, and machine learning were combined to predict cytomegalovirus infection status. The study was designed to test whether signatures of past pathogen exposure could be identified by cataloging public T cell receptors. All discovery cohort repertoires had been generated using a single sequencing platform. An earlier analysis of around 640 of the donors used high-throughput TCR beta sequencing to judge whether each TCR beta V gene segment behaved as functional or pseudogenic. Among the roughly 400 genotyped donors, under 90% belonged to the genetic ancestry cluster associated with self-reported Caucasian donors. A later analysis re-analyzed previously published TCR beta repertoires from 550 to 700 donors and added high-resolution HLA genotyping to study TCR occurrence patterns. A separate validation cohort of about 110 different subjects was used in addition to the roughly 640-subject first cohort. Class I and class II HLA loci were covered by the typing at four-digit resolution. Typing coverage differed by locus: A, B, C, DRB1 and DQB1 were typed in about 620-630 donors, DQA1 in 500 to 550, DPA1 in around 610, and DPB1 in about 450. A later genetic analysis used genome-wide SNP genotypes for about 60% of the roughly 670 donors, treating that subset as a discovery cohort. Donor age, sex, ethnicity and CMV serostatus were compiled alongside the repertoire data. The T cell repertoires of 666 subjects were profiled by immunosequencing and related to cytomegalovirus serostatus. Roughly 300 gigabases of sequencing data and tens of millions of unique TCR sequences were included in an early release covering under 650 HLA-typed donors. What the authors observed across the whole study: In an earlier analysis of about 550 of the donors, most TCR beta V segments were observed in productive rearrangements about 87% or about 30% of the time, broadly matching IMGT annotations. The classifier was reported to diagnose cytomegalovirus status with high specificity and sensitivity in both the original and validation cohorts. The sequencing pipeline was judged likely to have produced a cluster of highly shared sequence variants as a technical artifact. The cohort was sequenced for TCR beta chains only, and without alpha or paired-chain data the features that could be detected were limited. A later analysis found that TCR association rates varied across HLA loci, with DRB1 alleles showing the most associated TCRs and HLA-C alleles the fewest. Assigning TCR associations to individual alleles was difficult when HLA alleles, especially DR and DQ, strongly co-occurred. Linkage disequilibrium might explain the correlated functional status among segregating V segments, but an unknown experimental factor could not be excluded. According to a later analysis, parvovirus B19, influenza, CMV and Epstein-Barr virus appeared linked to several top co-occurrence clusters. The 87-base-pair reads could not distinguish some IMGT-functional V segments, including TRBV6-2 and TRBV6-3, so those segments were excluded. According to a later analysis, most CMV-associated TCR beta chains appeared to be HLA-restricted, and the HLA associations seemed to be driven largely by CMV exposure. For the cohort, immune exposure information was limited to CMV serostatus. Most TCR sequences were seen in very few donors, while some public TCRs were found in many individuals. A further reported finding was that TCR beta sequences accurately predicted the HLA-A and HLA-B alleles for most subjects in the first cohort. Presence/absence analyses assumed roughly uniform sequencing depth across donors, an assumption that may not hold. In a later analysis, more than 15,000 TCR beta sequences were associated with specific HLA alleles at a false discovery rate of 0.05. The authors suggested that the approach could potentially be generalized to other disease states and immunological phenotypes. In a later genetic analysis, fewer N-insertions in productive TCRs were reported among donors in an Asian-associated ancestry cluster than the approximately 710-donor mean. The study listed 170 or so TCR beta chains as associated with cytomegalovirus. HLA typing was unavailable for some donors at each locus, so association tests used only the typed subset. In a later genetic analysis, a missense DCLRE1C variant was associated with V-gene and J-gene trimming of TCR beta chains, and the association was replicated in an independent cohort. The earlier analysis of 587 of the donors excluded about 16 rarely observed V segments, including chromosome 9 orphons, because counts were too low. In vitro tests confirmed that a few of the cytomegalovirus-associated TCR beta chains recognize cytomegalovirus antigens. In a later analysis, HLA-associated TCR beta chains were found to be more clonally expanded and to have lower generation probabilities than equally common non-associated chains.

The library was produced with the immunoSEQ multiplex PCR assay. A mixture of 60 forward primers for TCR Vbeta segments and 13 reverse primers for TCR Jbeta segments was used in the multiplex PCR. Amplification of the CDR3 region of rearranged TCR beta genes was performed with a multiplex PCR assay on genomic DNA. On the Illumina HiSeq System, the amplified TCR beta libraries were sequenced as 87-base-pair reads. In the original analysis: In a later analysis, tens of millions of unique TCR beta chains were counted across the 500 to 700 repertoires, and roughly 11 million of these chains were shared by at least two donors. To remove PCR and sequencing errors, raw reads were error-corrected and collapsed into unique sequences using a nearest-neighbor algorithm that merged closely related sequences. Alignment of CDR3 sequences to IMGT reference sequences was used to assign V, D and J gene segments. For a sequence to be retained, a match of at least six nucleotides was required to both a V gene segment and a J gene segment. A rearrangement was called productive if the CDR3 had no stop codons and remained in frame with V and J, and every other rearrangement was called non-productive. CDR3 was defined according to IMGT convention as the region running from the second conserved V-encoded cysteine to the conserved J-encoded phenylalanine. The earlier analysis of 500 to 750 of the donors excluded any sequence lacking an unambiguous match to a single V gene segment. In an earlier analysis of around 590 of the donors, a V segment was called functional when productive rearrangements were above 56.7%, and segregating when the standard deviation between donors exceeded 5%. To diagnose cytomegalovirus status from the catalog of TCR beta chain sequences, a statistical classification framework was built. In a later analysis, V and J genes were assigned by comparing TCR nucleotide sequences against IMGT/GENE-DB human TR gene sequences. Using the TCRdist pipeline, a later analysis assigned CDR3 sequences along with most-parsimonious VDJ recombination scenarios. In a later analysis, each TCR beta chain was defined by its CDR3 amino acid sequence together with its V-gene family, and reads lacking a unique V-gene family were excluded. As a way to deal with suspected cross-contamination and a sequencing artifact, a later analysis dropped 450 to 600 nucleotide sequences that were highly shared and had low generation probability. A later analysis calculated a clonal expansion index for each public chain from normalized within-repertoire ranks of inferred template counts. In a later analysis, generation probabilities were computed with a VDJ recombination model fitted to out-of-frame rearrangements, and the resulting probabilities were checked against IGoR. In a later analysis, TCR-TCR, TCR-HLA and TCR-CMV co-occurrence was scored with hypergeometric tests, and a repertoire-size bias correction was applied to TCR pairs. To estimate false discovery rates, a later analysis permuted the HLA or CMV assignments 20 times. A later analysis grouped co-occurring TCRs with DBSCAN, adding TCRdist sequence similarity when clustering within HLA-allele-positive subsets. Co-occurrence clustering excluded repertoires with fewer than 30,000 or more than 120,000 public chains, plus five with anomalous nucleotide sharing. Here the immuneACCESS table is served through TCRdb, limited to in-frame sequences with V and J called. Missing clones are a known gap in these copies; in checked studies unresolved V genes cover under half, and the rest lacks a known reason. From that table come the V and J calls and clone size; the DNA was used to work out D and trimming. Here the sample has 150,000 to 200,000 clones; around 68% occur a single time. The leading ten clones occupy about 2.5% of the sample.

In regard to this clone: No antigen is known for it. Base qualities are not at hand, and no much larger clone is one base apart.

Cut back by 8 bases and 2 bases, the V and J ends lie 15 bases apart. The CDR3 measures 14 amino acids from cysteine to phenylalanine. Only CDR3 DNA is held: 42 bases, read in frame from base 1. CDR1 and CDR2 were assigned from the germline V gene as SNHLY and FYNNEI. The cohort consisted of 600 to 750 healthy bone marrow donors. At the time of sampling, all cohort members were nominally healthy, though unrecorded immune exposures were likely present. The donor tested CMV seropositive, placing the donor among the 250 to 350 seropositive members of the cohort. Each donor provided a peripheral blood sample, and peripheral blood mononuclear cells were used for TCR beta sequencing. Genomic DNA was extracted from the blood cell samples with the Qiagen DNeasy Blood Extraction Kit.

This chain joins TRBV2 to TRBJ1-2, and the D gene may be TRBD1, 6 bases matching. The sequenced sample consisted of PBMCs. This TCR was recovered from a woman aged 40 to 55 in good health and CMV-seropositive. The CDR3 has the sequence CASSKQGSNYGYTF. In nucleotides, the sequence is TGTGCCAGCTCTAAACAGGGTTCGAACTATGGCTACACCTTC.